Listed below are T cell receptor beta chains from one sample, sequenced in a study of blood T cell repertoires in COVID-19. Repertoires were generated with immunoSEQ multiplex PCR, while TCRdb's copy carries only in-frame clones and drops some. The sample includes nearly 300,000 clones, approximately 84% of them seen just once. The sequenced sample was peripheral blood. The origin of the receptors is a human donor with COVID-19, enrolled during active disease. The donor label of this sample is uncertain. CDR3s include the opening cysteine and the closing phenylalanine or tryptophan. A D gene is named only where the DNA matches it firmly. Clone size is given for some rows only: seen once, a few or many times, or a class if the clone is expanded.

v_call: TRBV7-8; j_call: TRBJ1-2; clone_size: few; d_call: .; cdr3_nt: TGTGCCAGCAGCCCTCGGCCCAGGGGAGAAATTGGCTACACCTTC; cdr3_aa: CASSPRPRGEIGYTF
v_call: TRBV3-1/TRBV3-2; j_call: TRBJ2-1; clone_size: .; d_call: TRBD2; cdr3_nt: TGTGCCAGCAGCCCGACCGGGACTAGCGGGAGGGCCTTGCAGTTCTTC; cdr3_aa: CASSPTGTSGRALQFF
v_call: TRBV12-3/TRBV12-4; j_call: TRBJ1-6; clone_size: few; d_call: TRBD1; cdr3_nt: TGTGCCAGCAGCGGACAGGGGAATTCACCCCTCCACTTT; cdr3_aa: CASSGQGNSPLHF
v_call: TRBV19; j_call: TRBJ1-5; clone_size: .; d_call: .; cdr3_nt: TGTGCCAGTAGTATACCATTCGGGGGGAGCTATAGCAATCAGCCCCAGCATTTT; cdr3_aa: CASSIPFGGSYSNQPQHF
v_call: TRBV9; j_call: TRBJ1-4; clone_size: .; d_call: .; cdr3_nt: TGTGCCAGCAGCGTAGTTCCCGGAGGTACTGAAAAACTGTTTTTT; cdr3_aa: CASSVVPGGTEKLFF
v_call: TRBV19; j_call: TRBJ1-4; clone_size: .; d_call: TRBD1; cdr3_nt: TGTGCCAGTAGGAAATTGGGACAGCCTAATGAAAAACTGTTTTTT; cdr3_aa: CASRKLGQPNEKLFF
v_call: TRBV5-1; j_call: TRBJ2-5; clone_size: .; d_call: TRBD2; cdr3_nt: TGCGCCAGCAGCGGACTAGCTGGAGAGACCCAGTACTTC; cdr3_aa: CASSGLAGETQYF
v_call: TRBV20-1; j_call: TRBJ2-3; clone_size: few; d_call: TRBD2; cdr3_nt: TGCAGTGCTAGTGGATACGGGACTAGCGGAGATACGCAGTATTTT; cdr3_aa: CSASGYGTSGDTQYF
v_call: TRBV28; j_call: TRBJ2-1; clone_size: .; d_call: .; cdr3_nt: TGTGCCAGCAGTTTAACCCTAGCGCTTGGCTCCTACAATGAGCAGTTCTTC; cdr3_aa: CASSLTLALGSYNEQFF
v_call: TRBV28; j_call: TRBJ2-7; clone_size: .; d_call: TRBD1; cdr3_nt: TGTGCCAGCAGTTCACCGGGACAGGGTAGCGACGAGCAGTACTTC; cdr3_aa: CASSSPGQGSDEQYF
v_call: TRBV2; j_call: TRBJ1-2; clone_size: .; d_call: .; cdr3_nt: TGTGCCAGCACCGGGAGCGGGGAGAAGACTAACTATGGCTACACCTTC; cdr3_aa: CASTGSGEKTNYGYTF
v_call: TRBV30; j_call: TRBJ2-7; clone_size: .; d_call: TRBD2; cdr3_nt: TGTGCCTCAACCCCCGGGGGGACCTACGAGCAGTACTTC; cdr3_aa: CASTPGGTYEQYF
v_call: TRBV19; j_call: TRBJ2-1; clone_size: .; d_call: TRBD2; cdr3_nt: TGTGCCAGTTTGGGGCGGGAGGCCTACAATGAGCAGTTCTTC; cdr3_aa: CASLGREAYNEQFF
v_call: TRBV9; j_call: TRBJ2-2; clone_size: .; d_call: TRBD2; cdr3_nt: TGTGCCAGCAGCGTAGCCCTGGGGACTAGCGGGAGGGGGACCGGGGAGCTGTTTTTT; cdr3_aa: CASSVALGTSGRGTGELFF
v_call: TRBV30; j_call: TRBJ1-2; clone_size: .; d_call: .; cdr3_nt: TGTGCCTGGGCGGGGGGGACGGACTATGGCTACACCTTC; cdr3_aa: CAWAGGTDYGYTF
v_call: TRBV5-8; j_call: TRBJ2-7; clone_size: .; d_call: TRBD1; cdr3_nt: TGTGCCAGCAGACTTCCGGGACAGGGTGCCCAAGCGGGGCAGTACTTC; cdr3_aa: CASRLPGQGAQAGQYF
v_call: TRBV30; j_call: TRBJ2-5; clone_size: once; d_call: TRBD2; cdr3_nt: TGTGCCTGGAGTCTAGGGGTGGTAACTAGCGGTGAGACCCAGTACTTC; cdr3_aa: CAWSLGVVTSGETQYF
v_call: TRBV6-5; j_call: TRBJ2-2; clone_size: .; d_call: .; cdr3_nt: TGTGCCAGCTGGGAGTCGAACACCGGGGAGCTGTTTTTT; cdr3_aa: CASWESNTGELFF
v_call: TRBV6-1; j_call: TRBJ1-4; clone_size: .; d_call: .; cdr3_nt: TGTGCCAGCAGTGAATTCGTGATCACACCCTCAAGGACGTGGCGGGGAAAACTGTTTTTT; cdr3_aa: CASSEFVITPSRTWRGKLFF
v_call: TRBV30; j_call: TRBJ2-3; clone_size: few; d_call: TRBD1; cdr3_nt: TGTGCCTTGGACCCCCGGACAGGGGGAGATACGCAGTATTTT; cdr3_aa: CALDPRTGGDTQYF
v_call: TRBV29-1; j_call: TRBJ2-3; clone_size: .; d_call: .; cdr3_nt: TGCAGCCTCCGGGACACCGGCACAGATACGCAGTATTTT; cdr3_aa: CSLRDTGTDTQYF
v_call: TRBV7-6; j_call: TRBJ1-6; clone_size: once; d_call: .; cdr3_nt: TGTGCCAGCAGCTTAGGGACAGTCGAAAATTCACCCCTCCACTTT; cdr3_aa: CASSLGTVENSPLHF
v_call: TRBV29-1; j_call: TRBJ2-1; clone_size: .; d_call: TRBD1; cdr3_nt: TGCAGCGCCCGCGGGGGACAGGGTTCCTACAATGAGCAGTTCTTC; cdr3_aa: CSARGGQGSYNEQFF
v_call: TRBV7-8; j_call: TRBJ2-1; clone_size: .; d_call: .; cdr3_nt: TGTGCCAGCGGTAACCGGGAATATCAGTTCTTC; cdr3_aa: CASGNREYQFF
v_call: TRBV10-2; j_call: TRBJ2-1; clone_size: .; d_call: TRBD2; cdr3_nt: TGCGCCAGCAGTGGGGGGACTAGAGTCCCTAATGAGCAGTTCTTC; cdr3_aa: CASSGGTRVPNEQFF
v_call: TRBV5-1; j_call: TRBJ1-2; clone_size: .; d_call: TRBD1; cdr3_nt: TGCGCCAGCAGCTTATCAGGGACAGGTAGTGATGGCTACACCTTC; cdr3_aa: CASSLSGTGSDGYTF
v_call: TRBV18; j_call: TRBJ2-5; clone_size: .; d_call: TRBD1; cdr3_nt: TGTGCCAGCTCCCTAGACCGGGACAGGGGAGAGACCCAGTACTTC; cdr3_aa: CASSLDRDRGETQYF
v_call: TRBV12-3/TRBV12-4; j_call: TRBJ2-2; clone_size: .; d_call: .; cdr3_nt: TGTGCCAGCATCTACTTCACCGGGGAGCTGTTTTTT; cdr3_aa: CASIYFTGELFF
v_call: TRBV7-2; j_call: TRBJ2-1; clone_size: .; d_call: TRBD2; cdr3_nt: TGTGCCAGCAGCACCCGACTAGCGGGAGGGCTTGAGCAGTTCTTC; cdr3_aa: CASSTRLAGGLEQFF
v_call: TRBV7-9; j_call: TRBJ2-2; clone_size: .; d_call: .; cdr3_nt: TGTGCCAGCAGCTTAGAGCGGACCGGGGAGCTGTTTTTT; cdr3_aa: CASSLERTGELFF
v_call: TRBV27; j_call: TRBJ1-6; clone_size: .; d_call: TRBD1; cdr3_nt: TGTGCCAGCAGTCCGGACAGGGCATCGAATTCACCCCTCCACTTT; cdr3_aa: CASSPDRASNSPLHF
v_call: TRBV19; j_call: TRBJ1-4; clone_size: .; d_call: TRBD1; cdr3_nt: TGTGCCAGTAGTCTACGGGACAGCAATGAAAAACTGTTTTTT; cdr3_aa: CASSLRDSNEKLFF
v_call: TRBV5-1; j_call: TRBJ1-2; clone_size: .; d_call: .; cdr3_nt: TGCGCCAGCAGCTTGGATTCCTCAAGAGGCCACTATGGCTACACCTTC; cdr3_aa: CASSLDSSRGHYGYTF
v_call: TRBV29-1; j_call: TRBJ2-6; clone_size: .; d_call: .; cdr3_nt: TGCAGCGTAAGCGACTCTGGGGCCAACGTCCTGACTTTC; cdr3_aa: CSVSDSGANVLTF
v_call: TRBV2; j_call: TRBJ1-5; clone_size: .; d_call: .; cdr3_nt: TGTGCCAGCAGTGTCCAGGGCGCGGGCAATCAGCCCCAGCATTTT; cdr3_aa: CASSVQGAGNQPQHF
v_call: TRBV30; j_call: TRBJ1-2; clone_size: .; d_call: TRBD1; cdr3_nt: TGTGCCTGGAGGGGGACAGGGGGCCACCCCTACTATGGCTACACCTTC; cdr3_aa: CAWRGTGGHPYYGYTF
v_call: TRBV21-1; j_call: TRBJ1-1; clone_size: .; d_call: .; cdr3_nt: TGTGCCAGCAGCAAAGGGCTCGCTTTCTTT; cdr3_aa: CASSKGLAFF
v_call: TRBV5-1; j_call: TRBJ2-3; clone_size: .; d_call: TRBD2; cdr3_nt: TGCGCCAGCAGCCCTGGACTAGCTAAGCCAGATACGCAGTATTTT; cdr3_aa: CASSPGLAKPDTQYF
v_call: TRBV7-9; j_call: TRBJ1-1; clone_size: many; d_call: TRBD1; cdr3_nt: TGTGCCAGCAGCCGTAGTCTGGGACAGGGCGGGAACACTGAAGCTTTCTTT; cdr3_aa: CASSRSLGQGGNTEAFF
v_call: TRBV25-1; j_call: TRBJ1-6; clone_size: once; d_call: TRBD1; cdr3_nt: TGTGCCAGCAGTGATCCGGACAGGGCTCGACCCCTCCACTTT; cdr3_aa: CASSDPDRARPLHF
v_call: TRBV7-2; j_call: TRBJ2-1; clone_size: .; d_call: .; cdr3_nt: TGTGCCAGCAGCTTAGTCGCGAGCGCTAGGGGGAATGAGCAGTTCTTC; cdr3_aa: CASSLVASARGNEQFF
v_call: TRBV20-1; j_call: TRBJ2-3; clone_size: .; d_call: .; cdr3_nt: TGCAGTGCTAGTCGCAGAAGCACAGATACGCAGTATTTT; cdr3_aa: CSASRRSTDTQYF
v_call: TRBV5-6; j_call: TRBJ1-1; clone_size: .; d_call: .; cdr3_nt: TGTGCCAGCAGCTTTCCTGGCGGGGGCACTGAAGCTTTCTTT; cdr3_aa: CASSFPGGGTEAFF
v_call: TRBV11-2; j_call: TRBJ1-3; clone_size: .; d_call: .; cdr3_nt: TGTGCCAGCAGCTCAACCGCCAGCTCTGGAAACACCATATATTTT; cdr3_aa: CASSSTASSGNTIYF